These 25 T cell receptor beta chains were sequenced from one sample in a study of T-cell reconstitution after alpha-beta-depleted transplantation in children. Unique molecular identifiers were used to barcode this TCRbeta library. From the PCR reads, TCRdb called clonotypes with MiXCR, one entry per CDR3 protein. The sample contains 640,000 or so distinct CDR3 sequences, 16% of which appear only once. The specimen comprised PBMCs from the stem cell graft donor, sampled from the stem cell graft. The receptors stem from a human donor who donated a stem cell graft to a child with acute myeloid leukemia.

This clonotype was counted many times. The chain combines TRBV5-1 with TRBJ2-7; maybe TRBD1 (5 bases). CDR3 length: 16 residues. The V and J ends lost 4 bases and 0 bases respectively, with 17 bases between them. CDR1 and CDR2 (germline): SGHRS, YFSETQ. The CDR3 DNA sequence: TGCGCCAGCAGCCCGCGAGCAGGGATTAGCTCCTACGAGCAGTACTTC. Its translation: CASSPRAGISSYEQYF.

The V call is TRBV20-1, the J call TRBJ2-3; D remains ambiguous. Trimming left V 3 bases short and J 4 bases short, with 17 bases between. The CDR3 runs to 15 residues. Germline lookup yields CDR1 DFQATT and CDR2 SNEGSKA (reference sequence). This chain's CDR3 is CSARDQSRVADTQYF. DNA for the CDR3: TGCAGTGCTAGGGATCAAAGTCGGGTCGCAGATACGCAGTATTTT.

About this clonotype: This sequence may be a read error, since a much larger clone differs from it by one base. This chain uses TRBV10-3 with TRBJ2-4; 8 nucleotides agree with TRBD1. The CDR3 consists of 13 residues. Germline assignment: CDR1 ENHRY and CDR2 SYGVKD. In DNA form, the CDR3 reads TGTGCCATCAGGGAAGACAGGGGCACAAGGGAGCACTTC. Encoded protein: CAIREDRGTREHF.

This clonotype came up many times. The chain is built from TRBV7-8 and TRBJ1-1; D is possibly TRBD1 (5 bases). The CDR3 runs 16 residues. V shed 7 bases and J shed 0 bases, with 18 bases lying between them. The germline gives CDR1 SGHVS, CDR2 FQNEAQ. In DNA form, the CDR3 reads TGTGCCAGCACCTCACGGAGGGTGGGGGTGAACACTGAAGCTTTCTTT. Encoded protein: CASTSRRVGVNTEAFF.

This clonotype was recorded many times. The gene calls are TRBV20-1 and TRBJ2-1; D call uncertain. V was trimmed by 0 bases and J by 5 bases, leaving 8 bases between them. This CDR3 is built from 13 residues. CDR1 DFQATT and CDR2 SNEGSKA come from the germline V gene (reference sequence). CDR3 nucleotide sequence: TGCAGTGCTAGAGATAGGCCACACAATGAGCAGTTCTTC. This translates into CSARDRPHNEQFF.

The V call is TRBV12-3 or TRBV12-4, the J call TRBJ1-6; D not resolved. V was shortened by 6 bases and J by 5 bases, with 11 bases between the two germline ends. This CDR3 contains 14 residues. Here the CDR3 DNA reads TGTGCCAGCAGCCCGACAACGAATAATTCACCCCTCCACTTT. Encoded protein: CASSPTTNNSPLHF.

In this sample, this clonotype turned up many times. The CDR3 loop reads CASSLTSGTTDTQYF. In DNA form, the CDR3 reads TGTGCCAGCAGCTTAACTAGCGGGACAACAGATACGCAGTATTTT. The chain has TRBV7-2 and TRBJ2-3; 10 bases are a match to TRBD2. CDR3 length: 15 amino acids. With 2 bases clipped from V and 3 bases from J, the junction kept 2 bases outside the gene matches. CDR1 is SGHTA, CDR2 FQGNSA, per germline.

This clonotype was counted only a few times. The chain recombines TRBV21-1 with TRBJ2-1; TRBD1, as called in the table, went unchecked against the DNA. TRBV21-1 is designated a pseudogene. The length of the CDR3 is 16 residues. This CDR3 is CASSKGGQLTYNEQFF. The CDR3 nucleotides are TGTGCCAGCAGCAAAGGGGGACAGCTGACCTACAATGAGCAGTTCTTC.

The CDR3 region is CASSFFRGTDTQYF. CDR3 DNA sequence: TGTGCCAGCAGCTTCTTCAGGGGCACAGATACGCAGTATTTT. The rearrangement uses TRBV7-2 and TRBJ2-3; tentative D call: TRBD1 (5 bases). Germline loops: CDR1 SGHTA, CDR2 FQGNSA. Trimming left V 3 bases short and J 1 base short, with 8 bases between. This CDR3 comprises 14 residues.

V gene TRBV12-3 or TRBV12-4 combines with J gene TRBJ1-5, with TRBD1 matching 7 bases. The CDR3 sequence is 12 residues long. V lost 6 bases to trimming and J lost 10 bases; unmatched junction nucleotides: 6. The CDR3 region has the DNA TGTGCCAGCAGCATAGACAGGGAACCCCAGCATTTT. It specifies CASSIDREPQHF.

This clonotype has only one observation. A much larger clone differs by one base, so this may be a read error. J is TRBJ2-2 and V is TRBV5-1; TRBD1 might be the D (6 bases). Trimming removed 9 bases at V and 6 bases at J, with 15 bases between. The CDR3 spans 13 residues. Germline V gene sequence: CDR1 SGHRS, CDR2 YFSETQ. Here the CDR3 reads CATTDRRSGELFF. The CDR3 coding sequence is TGCGCCACCACGGACAGACGTTCCGGGGAGCTGTTTTTT.

This rearrangement joins TRBV30 to TRBJ2-7, with D possibly being TRBD1 (6 bases). Germline CDR1 and CDR2: GTSNPN and SVGIG (reference sequence). The CDR3 consists of 16 residues. The ends were cut back, 2 bases at V and 0 bases at J, with 17 bases in the middle. The CDR3 DNA is TGTGCCTGGAGTCCCTTGGGACACACAAGCTCCTACGAGCAGTACTTC. Amino acid sequence: CAWSPLGHTSSYEQYF.

CDR3 coding DNA: TGTGCCAGCAGTAGGAGGTTTAATTACGAGCAGTACGTC. This gives the protein CASSRRFNYEQYV. This chain connects TRBV27 to TRBJ2-7, with D possibly matching TRBD2 (5 bases). The CDR3 runs to 13 residues. The germline V and J ends were trimmed by 5 bases and 4 bases, with 12 bases remaining between them. Germline CDR1 reads MNHEY; CDR2 reads SMNVEV (reference sequence).

In its sample, this clonotype was seen a few times. The V gene is TRBV7-3, the J gene TRBJ1-1; 7 bases fit TRBD1. CDR1 is SGHTA, CDR2 FQGTGA, per germline. The CDR3 consists of 15 residues. With V trimmed by 1 base and J by 10 bases, 12 bases remained unmatched. Here the CDR3 DNA reads TGTGCCAGCAGCTTAAGACCAGGGGGAGAGGTAGGAGCTTTCTTT. Its protein product is CASSLRPGGEVGAFF.

The CDR3 is CASSSSYSGANVLTF. CDR3 DNA: TGTGCCAGCAGCTCCTCTTATTCTGGGGCCAACGTCCTGACTTTC. The V and J genes are TRBV7-9 and TRBJ2-6; D is unclear. Germline CDR1 SEHNR, CDR2 FQNEAQ (reference sequence). Trimming pared 4 bases from V and 1 base from J, leaving 8 bases between. The CDR3 extends over 15 amino acids.

V usage is TRBV7-2 and J usage is TRBJ1-5; a weak D match, TRBD1 (5 bases). Trimming cost V 2 bases and J 1 base, with 9 bases left between them. Germline V lookup: CDR1 SGHTA, CDR2 FQGNSA. This CDR3 comprises 15 residues. The CDR3 coding sequence is TGTGCCAGCAGCTTACAAAAGGGGAGCAATCAGCCCCAGCATTTT. Residues: CASSLQKGSNQPQHF.

This clonotype was picked up a small number of times. The chain is built from TRBV9 and TRBJ2-2; D call uncertain. Trimming removed 4 bases from V and 6 bases from J, with 10 bases in between. The CDR3 spans 13 residues. In germline, CDR1 is SGDLS, CDR2 YYNGEE. The CDR3 loop reads CASSPREPGELFF. As DNA, the CDR3 is TGTGCCAGCAGCCCCCGCGAGCCCGGGGAGCTGTTTTTT.

The chain employs TRBV15 and TRBJ1-4; 8 bases map to TRBD1. CDR1 is LNHNV, CDR2 YYDKDF, per germline (reference sequence). The CDR3 sequence is 16 residues long. J gave up 8 bases and V 1 base, and 9 bases lay outside the gene matches. CDR3 sequence reads: CATSRVRTGPTEKLFF. CDR3 in DNA: TGTGCCACCAGCAGAGTCCGGACAGGGCCTACCGAAAAACTGTTTTTT. Filled out from reference TRBV15 and TRBJ1-4, the complete variable domain reads DAMVIQNPRYQVTQFGKPVTLSCSQTLNHNVMYWYQQKSSQAPKLLFHYYDKDFNNEADTPDNFQSRRPNTSFCFLDIRSPGLGDTAMYLCATSRVRTGPTEKLFFGSGTQLSVL.

A few counts support this clonotype. The chain recombines TRBV12-3 or TRBV12-4 with TRBJ2-1; 9 nucleotides align to TRBD1. The J segment lost 8 bases and the V segment lost 7 bases, leaving 12 bases of the junction unmatched. CDR3 length equals 15 residues. For the CDR3, the DNA is TGTGCCAGCACCGAGGACAGGGGCTCTAACCATGAGCAGTTCTTC. As protein: CASTEDRGSNHEQFF.

This clonotype appeared many times. V and J are TRBV10-3 and TRBJ1-2, with TRBD1 matching over 11 bases. CDR1 and CDR2 from the germline V gene are ENHRY and SYGVKD. The CDR3 is 12 amino acids. With V trimmed by 10 bases and J by 7 bases, 5 bases remained unmatched. The CDR3, as DNA: TGTGCCAGCCGGACAGGGGGCGGTGGCTACACCTTC. It yields the protein CASRTGGGGYTF.

This clonotype appeared a few times. This sequence joins TRBV12-3 or TRBV12-4 and TRBJ1-6; possible D gene TRBD1, 6 bases. The V gene lost 7 bases and the J gene lost 10 bases, with 20 bases spanning the gap. CDR3 length: 15 residues. DNA of the CDR3: TGTGCCAGCACAACCGGGGCACAGGGACGATCACCCCTCCACTTT. Translating gives CASTTGAQGRSPLHF.

The chain couples TRBV6-6 to TRBJ2-5, with 9 nucleotides matching TRBD1. Germline assignment: CDR1 MNHNY and CDR2 SVGAGI (reference sequence). CDR3 length: 13 residues. V dropped 5 bases and J dropped 6; count of bases not matched to a gene: 4. CDR3 bases: TGTGCCAGCAGTATAGGACAGGGGAAGACCCAGTACTTC. It codes for CASSIGQGKTQYF.

The V and J genes are TRBV5-1 and TRBJ1-5, with 7 bases lining up with TRBD1. The ends lost 6 bases at V and 6 bases at J; junction bases unmatched: 12. The germline V gene encodes CDR1 SGHRS and CDR2 YFSETQ. The CDR3 totals 15 residues. For the CDR3, the DNA is TGCGCCAGCACCCCGACAGGGAATATCGGTCAGCCCCAGCATTTT. It encodes CASTPTGNIGQPQHF.

V usage is TRBV4-2 and J usage is TRBJ1-1; TRBD1 might be the D (5 bases). This CDR3 is built from 15 residues. The V end was cut by 0 bases, the J end by 5 bases, with 13 bases between. Germline V CDR1 and CDR2: LGHNA, YNFKEQ. The CDR3 region has the DNA TGTGCCAGCAGCCAAGATGGGAGGGGAGAAACTGAAGCTTTCTTT. Translated, it gives CASSQDGRGETEAFF.

This clonotype came up many times. The rearrangement uses TRBV10-1 and TRBJ2-5; D call uncertain. CDR1 is WNHNN and CDR2 is SYGVQD in the germline V gene (reference sequence). The V end was cut by 3 bases, the J end by 3 bases, with 5 bases between. The CDR3 is made up of 12 amino acids. The CDR3 nucleotides are TGCGCCAGCAGTGATCGGGAAGAGACCCAGTACTTC. Residues: CASSDREETQYF.